This T cell receptor (beta chain) was recorded in a study of graft-versus-host responses after intestinal transplantation. Study-wide background: Every recipient underwent anti-thymocyte globulin induction, then tacrolimus and steroids for roughly three years.

Broader study findings: Elevated graft-versus-host to host-versus-graft clonal ratios in allografts were recorded for patients with graft-donor T cell macrochimerism. Recipient marrow contained GvH clones, some of which appeared first in ileum or blood.

Data came from immunoSEQ multiplex PCR; TCRdb stores just in-frame clones and leaves some out. The repertoire includes under 75,000 clones, roughly 89% of them detected once, and roughly 3.9% sits in the top ten. The CDR3 extends over 15 amino acids. J gave up 4 bases and V 7 bases, and 9 bases lay outside the gene matches. Germline CDR1 SNHLY, CDR2 FYNNEI. Regarding this clone: Its antigen is currently unknown.

The receptor was isolated from a human donor who was the organ donor for an intestinal transplant. The sequencing here drew on unstimulated CD8+ T cells sorted from spleen or lymph node cells, taken before transplant. The chain combines TRBV2 with TRBJ1-2; 10 bases map to TRBD1. The CDR3 bases are TGTGCCAGCAAAAAACCCGGGACAGGGGCCTATGGCTACACCTTC. It is translated as CASKKPGTGAYGYTF.